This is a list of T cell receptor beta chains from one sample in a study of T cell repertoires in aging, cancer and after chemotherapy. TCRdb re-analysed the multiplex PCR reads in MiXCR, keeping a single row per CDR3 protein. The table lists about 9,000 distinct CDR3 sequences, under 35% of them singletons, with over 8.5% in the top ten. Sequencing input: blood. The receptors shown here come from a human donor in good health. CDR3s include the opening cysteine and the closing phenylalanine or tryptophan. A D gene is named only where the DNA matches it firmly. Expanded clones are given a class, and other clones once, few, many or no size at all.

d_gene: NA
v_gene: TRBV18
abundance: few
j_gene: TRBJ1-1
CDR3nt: TGTGCCAGCTCACCCTTGGTCAACACTGAAGCTTTCTTT
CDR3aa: CASSPLVNTEAFF

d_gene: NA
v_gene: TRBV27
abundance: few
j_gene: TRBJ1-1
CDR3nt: TGTGCCAGCAGTTTAAATGTCCTCGAGAACACTGAAGCTTTCTTT
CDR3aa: CASSLNVLENTEAFF

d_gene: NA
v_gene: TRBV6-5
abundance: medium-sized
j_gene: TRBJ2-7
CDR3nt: TGTGCCAGCAGAGAACCAGGGGCCTACGAGCAGTACTTC
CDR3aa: CASREPGAYEQYF

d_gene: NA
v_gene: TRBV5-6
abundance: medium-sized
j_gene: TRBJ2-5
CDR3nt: TGTGCCAGCAGCTTGGATCAGGCTGATGAGACCCAGTACTTC
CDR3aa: CASSLDQADETQYF

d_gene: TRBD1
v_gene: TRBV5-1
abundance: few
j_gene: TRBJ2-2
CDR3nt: TGCGCCAGCAGCCCGGGGACAGGGGACACCGGGGAGCTGTTTTTT
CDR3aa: CASSPGTGDTGELFF

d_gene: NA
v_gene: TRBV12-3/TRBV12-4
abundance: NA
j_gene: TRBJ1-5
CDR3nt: TGTGCCAGCAGCCTAGGCCATCAGCCCCAGCATTTT
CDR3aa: CASSLGHQPQHF

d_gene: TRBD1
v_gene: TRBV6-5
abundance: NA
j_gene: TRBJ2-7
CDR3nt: TGTGCCAGCAGTCCCGGGACAGGGAAGTACGAGCAGTACTTC
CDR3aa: CASSPGTGKYEQYF

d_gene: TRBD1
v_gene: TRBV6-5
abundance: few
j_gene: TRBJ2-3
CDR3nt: TGTGCCAGCATTCCAAACCCAAGGGGCCCGGGACAGGGGGCTTTTGTGACAGATACGCAGTATTTT
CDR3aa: CASIPNPRGPGQGAFVTDTQYF

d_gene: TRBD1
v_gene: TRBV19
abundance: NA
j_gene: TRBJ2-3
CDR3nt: TGTGCCAGTAGTATTCTTGGACAGGGAAGCACAGATACGCAGTATTTT
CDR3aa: CASSILGQGSTDTQYF

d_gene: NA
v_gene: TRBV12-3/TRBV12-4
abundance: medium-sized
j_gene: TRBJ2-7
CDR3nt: TGTGCCAGCAGCAGCCGACTGGGGGTCGAGCACGAGCAGTACTTC
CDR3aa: CASSSRLGVEHEQYF

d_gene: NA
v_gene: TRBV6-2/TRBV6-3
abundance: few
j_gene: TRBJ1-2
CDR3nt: TGTGCCAGCAGTTACTCCGGCGGCACTAACTATGGCTACACCTTC
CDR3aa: CASSYSGGTNYGYTF

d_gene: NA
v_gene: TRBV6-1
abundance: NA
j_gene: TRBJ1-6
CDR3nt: TGTGCCAGCAGTGAAGCGATCCTCCCTGGGGCACCCCTCCACTTT
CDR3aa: CASSEAILPGAPLHF

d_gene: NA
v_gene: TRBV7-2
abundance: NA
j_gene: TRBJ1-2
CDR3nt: TGTGCCAGCAGCTACCGACAGGCGGATGGCTACACCTTC
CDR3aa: CASSYRQADGYTF

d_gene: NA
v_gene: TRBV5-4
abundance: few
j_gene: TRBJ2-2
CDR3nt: TGTGCCAGCAGCTTGATGGGAGCGAACACCGGGGAGCTGTTTTTT
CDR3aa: CASSLMGANTGELFF

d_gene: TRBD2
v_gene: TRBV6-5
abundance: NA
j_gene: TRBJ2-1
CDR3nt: TGTGCCAGCAGTTACTCCCCAATAGCGGGAATCTACAATGAGCAGTTCTTC
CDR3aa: CASSYSPIAGIYNEQFF